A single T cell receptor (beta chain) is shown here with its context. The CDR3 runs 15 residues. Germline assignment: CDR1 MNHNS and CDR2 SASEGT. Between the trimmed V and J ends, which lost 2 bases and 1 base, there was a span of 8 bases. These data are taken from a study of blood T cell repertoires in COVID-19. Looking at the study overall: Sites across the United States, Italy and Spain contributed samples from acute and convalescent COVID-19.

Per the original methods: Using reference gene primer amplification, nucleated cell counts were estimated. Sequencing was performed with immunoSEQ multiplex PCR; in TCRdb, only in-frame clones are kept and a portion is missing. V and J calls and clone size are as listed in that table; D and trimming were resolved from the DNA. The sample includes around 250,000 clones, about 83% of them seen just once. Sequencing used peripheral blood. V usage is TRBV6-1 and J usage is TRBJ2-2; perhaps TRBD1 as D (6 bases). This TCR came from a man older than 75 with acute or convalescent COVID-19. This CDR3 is CASSEPGQNTGELFF. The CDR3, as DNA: TGTGCCAGCAGTGAACCGGGACAGAACACCGGGGAGCTGTTTTTT.